This record concerns one T cell receptor beta chain sequence. Its antigen is not identified. Deletions cut 7 bases from V and 0 bases from J, with 15 bases between. This CDR3 comprises 15 residues. CDR1 is LNHDA, CDR2 SQIVND, per germline (reference sequence). RNA was isolated and reverse transcribed to cDNA, the sequencing template. Sequenced by immunoSEQ multiplex PCR; TCRdb stores in-frame clones only, minus some. The sample contains about 150,000 clones, about three fifths of which appear only once. This entry is derived from a study of CD8+ T cells in alopecia areata. Noted treatment: oral pan-JAK inhibitor, 5-10 mg twice daily. Study conclusions and caveats: With tofacitinib ongoing, many expanded lesional clones persisted in both scalp and blood. Lesional tissue from the scalp (especially in alopecia totalis/universalis) showed higher clonality than normal scalp.

V usage is TRBV19 and J usage is TRBJ1-2; tentative D call: TRBD1 (6 bases). The source of this sequence is a human donor with alopecia areata. Source: CD4+ T cells sorted from blood, taken at week 4, from a patient treated with tofacitinib. CDR3 sequence reads: CASKNVQGTNYGYTF. The CDR3 DNA follows: TGTGCCAGTAAAAACGTACAGGGTACTAACTATGGCTACACCTTC.